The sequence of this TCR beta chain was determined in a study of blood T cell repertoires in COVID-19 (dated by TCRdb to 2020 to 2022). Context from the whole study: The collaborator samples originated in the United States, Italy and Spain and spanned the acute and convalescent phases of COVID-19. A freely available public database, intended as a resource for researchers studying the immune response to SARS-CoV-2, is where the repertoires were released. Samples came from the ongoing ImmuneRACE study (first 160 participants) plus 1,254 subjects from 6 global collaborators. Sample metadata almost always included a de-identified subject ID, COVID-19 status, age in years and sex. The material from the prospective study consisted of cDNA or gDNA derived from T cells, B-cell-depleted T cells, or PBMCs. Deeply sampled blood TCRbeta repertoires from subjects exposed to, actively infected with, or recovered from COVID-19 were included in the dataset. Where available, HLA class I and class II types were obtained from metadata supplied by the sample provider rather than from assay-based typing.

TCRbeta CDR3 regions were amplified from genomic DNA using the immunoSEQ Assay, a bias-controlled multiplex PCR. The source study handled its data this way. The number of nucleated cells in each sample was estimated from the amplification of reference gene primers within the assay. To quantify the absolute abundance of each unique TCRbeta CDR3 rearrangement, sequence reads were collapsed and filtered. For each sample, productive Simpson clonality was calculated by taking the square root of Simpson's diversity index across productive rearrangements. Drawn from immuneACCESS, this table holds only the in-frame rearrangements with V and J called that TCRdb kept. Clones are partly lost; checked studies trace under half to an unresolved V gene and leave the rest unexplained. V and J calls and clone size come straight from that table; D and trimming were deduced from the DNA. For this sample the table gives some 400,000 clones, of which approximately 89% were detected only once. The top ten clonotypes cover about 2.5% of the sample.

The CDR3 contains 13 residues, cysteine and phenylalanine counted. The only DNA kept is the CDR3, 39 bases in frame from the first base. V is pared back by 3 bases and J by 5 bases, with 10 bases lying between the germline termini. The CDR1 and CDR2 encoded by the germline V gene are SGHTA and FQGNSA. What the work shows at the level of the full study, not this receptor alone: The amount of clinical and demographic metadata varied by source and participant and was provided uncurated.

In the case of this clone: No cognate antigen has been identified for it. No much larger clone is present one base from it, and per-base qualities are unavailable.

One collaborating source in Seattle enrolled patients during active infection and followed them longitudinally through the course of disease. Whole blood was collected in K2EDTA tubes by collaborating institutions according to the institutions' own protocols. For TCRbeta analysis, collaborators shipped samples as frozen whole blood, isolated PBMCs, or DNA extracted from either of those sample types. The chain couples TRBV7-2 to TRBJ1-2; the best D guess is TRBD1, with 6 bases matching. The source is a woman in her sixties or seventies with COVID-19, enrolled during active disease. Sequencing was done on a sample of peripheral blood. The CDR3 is CASSLDSPYGYTF. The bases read TGTGCCAGCAGCTTGGACAGCCCTTATGGCTACACCTTC. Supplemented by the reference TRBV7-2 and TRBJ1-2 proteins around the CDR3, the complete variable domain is GAGVSQSPSNKVTEKGKDVELRCDPISGHTALYWYRQSLGQGLEFLIYFQGNSAPDKSGLPSDRFSAERTGGSVSTLTIQRTQQEDSAVYLCASSLDSPYGYTFGSGTRLTVV.